Shown below are 9 T cell receptor beta chains from a single sample sequenced in a study of T cells in Graves' hyperthyroidism and ophthalmopathy. Amplification of TCR beta CDR3 regions was performed using RNA transcripts as template. A set of HTBI primers served as the primers for a first-round RT-PCR of the TCR CDR3. TCRdb redid the calling of the multiplex PCR reads with MiXCR, one entry per CDR3 protein. The sample has 500,000 to 600,000 distinct CDR3 sequences, roughly 50% seen once. Sequencing input: peripheral blood or thyroid tissue (not recorded which). These receptors were taken from a woman aged 18-35 years with Graves' hyperthyroidism.

This clonotype was counted between two and nine times. The rearrangement links TRBV20-1 to TRBJ2-7, with 8 bases that match TRBD2. The DNA end is a closer match to TRBJ2-1, so the J assignment may be wrong. Germline loops: CDR1 DFQATT, CDR2 SNEGSKA (reference sequence). The CDR3 extends over 14 amino acids. This CDR3 reads CSATHPGLGNEQFF. CDR3 coding DNA: TGCAGTGCCACGCACCCGGGACTAGGCAATGAGCAGTTCTTC.

This clonotype was observed many times. The chain carries TRBV15 and TRBJ2-7; the D gene is possibly TRBD1 (6 bases). Germline V CDR1 and CDR2: LNHNV, YYDKDF (reference sequence). The length of the CDR3 is 11 residues. The ends were cut back, 6 bases at V and 4 bases at J, with 7 bases in the middle. Here the CDR3 DNA reads TGTGCCACCAGAAGGGGGTACGAGCAGTACTTC. Protein sequence: CATRRGYEQYF.

This clonotype has a count of ten or more. The chain couples TRBV20-1 to TRBJ2-7; the match to TRBD2 covers 7 bases. V trimming: 4 bases; J trimming: 1 base; junction bases outside the gene matches: 1. The CDR3 covers 12 residues. The V gene's germline CDR1 is DFQATT and CDR2 SNEGSKA (reference sequence). CDR3: CSANGGSYEQYF. In DNA, the CDR3 is TGCAGTGCTAACGGGGGGTCCTACGAGCAGTACTTC.

Ten or more counts support this clonotype. This rearrangement joins TRBV7-6 to TRBJ2-7; D is uncertain. Germline values: CDR1 SGHVS, CDR2 FNYEAQ. CDR3 length equals 10 residues. V lost 5 bases and J 7 bases, leaving 6 bases between the germline ends. The DNA of the CDR3 is TGTGCCAGCAGCGTCAGGGAGCAGTACTTC. It codes for CASSVREQYF.

There are many counts of this clonotype. The genes are TRBV29-1 and TRBJ2-7; a possible D gene is TRBD2 (6 bases). Germline CDR1 is SQVTM and CDR2 is ANQGSEA. V lost 6 bases and J lost 0, with 18 bases in between. The CDR3 is 15 amino acids. The CDR3 DNA is TGCAGCGTAGCCCTTGGGGGGAGAAGCTCCTACGAGCAGTACTTC. As protein: CSVALGGRSSYEQYF.

J is TRBJ2-3 and V is TRBV9, with TRBD1 matching over 9 bases. Germline V lookup: CDR1 SGDLS, CDR2 YYNGEE. The length of the CDR3 is 15 residues. V lost 3 bases to trimming and J lost 5 bases; unmatched junction nucleotides: 7. In DNA form, the CDR3 reads TGTGCCAGCAGCGGGTGGACAGGGGTACAAGATACGCAGTATTTT. It yields the protein CASSGWTGVQDTQYF.

Remarks on this clonotype: Given the absence of the conserved phenylalanine or tryptophan at the CDR3 end, a read error is likely. It is unclear where the CDR3 begins or ends on the DNA, so no DNA is shown, and the CDR3 is as TCRdb lists it. The chain carries TRBV7-3 and TRBJ2-7; no DNA check was done on the table's D call, TRBD2. The CDR3 numbers 9 amino acids, ends counted. CDR1 and CDR2 from the germline V gene are SGHTA and FQGTGA. CDR3 loop: CASSPQKAS.

As to this clonotype: Given a much more abundant clone one base away, this may be a read error. The genes are TRBV4-3 and TRBJ2-7; 8 bases are shared with TRBD1. This CDR3 spans 17 amino acids. The germline CDR1 and CDR2 sequences are LGHNA and YSLEER. As DNA, the CDR3 is TGCGCCAGCAGCCAAGGGACAGGGATTCGAGGCCCCTACGGGCAGTACTTC. It is translated as CASSQGTGIRGPYGQYF.

This clonotype was counted a few times. This chain uses TRBV2 with TRBJ1-2; 9 bases are shared with TRBD1. The CDR3 has 13 amino acids. After removal of 6 bases from V and 6 bases from J, the junction contained 5 bases not matched to a gene. The germline CDR1 and CDR2 sequences are SNHLY and FYNNEI. CDR3 sequence (DNA): TGTGCCAGCAGCGTGGACAGGGGAAATGGCTACACCTTC. Its protein product is CASSVDRGNGYTF.